This TCR beta chain was sequenced during a study of shared clonotypes between healthy human individuals. The CDR3 sequence is 11 residues long. Germline CDR1 SNHLY, CDR2 FYNNEI. Trimming shortened V by 7 bases and J by 8 bases, and 8 bases separated the two germline ends. It was across several immunoSEQ plates that each subset's genomic DNA was evenly split. Some clones are missing from TCRdb's copy, which holds only in-frame ones; the method was immunoSEQ multiplex PCR. The table has 2 million to 2.5 million clones, roughly 94% seen once. The naive CD8 fraction comprised CD45RO-negative cells positively selected for CCR7 and excluded terminally differentiated effector memory CD45RA+ cells. Each donor was a Caucasian adult residing in Nashville, Tennessee.

The sample taken for sequencing was naive CD8+ T cells sorted from blood. The TCR was taken from a man aged 18 to 30 in good health. The V gene is TRBV2, the J gene TRBJ2-2; D is possibly TRBD2 (5 bases). The CDR3 reads CASTSGGELFF. CDR3 DNA: TGTGCCAGCACCTCGGGGGGGGAGCTGTTTTTT.